A selection of T cell receptor beta chains follows, all from one sample in a study of blood T cell repertoires in COVID-19. Profiled with immunoSEQ multiplex PCR; TCRdb holds only in-frame clones, not every one. The table lists more than 300,000 clones, 88% of them singletons. Sequenced: PBMCs or T cells enriched from blood (not recorded which). Every receptor here comes from a woman between 18 and 29 years old who had recovered from COVID-19. The CDR3 runs from the conserved cysteine through the conserved F or W. Fields, in order: clone size, V gene, J gene, D gene, CDR3 DNA, CDR3 protein. A D gene is named only where the DNA matches it firmly. Size is stated for part of the rows, as once, few or many counts, or as a class when the clone is expanded.

clone size: .; V gene: TRBV30; J gene: TRBJ1-6; D gene: .; CDR3 DNA: TGTGCCTGGAGTGTCAAGGGGGGGCGGACACCCCTCCACTTT; CDR3 protein: CAWSVKGGRTPLHF
clone size: .; V gene: TRBV28; J gene: TRBJ1-2; D gene: .; CDR3 DNA: TGTGCCAGCAGTTTATCACAAGTCTATGGCTACACCTTC; CDR3 protein: CASSLSQVYGYTF
clone size: .; V gene: TRBV4-1; J gene: TRBJ2-5; D gene: .; CDR3 DNA: TGCGCCAGCAGCCAAGGAGCTGAAGAGACCCAGTACTTC; CDR3 protein: CASSQGAEETQYF
clone size: few; V gene: TRBV5-1; J gene: TRBJ1-1; D gene: .; CDR3 DNA: TGCGCCAGCAGGGGAGGGGGGACCGGGAACACTGAAGCTTTCTTT; CDR3 protein: CASRGGGTGNTEAFF
clone size: .; V gene: TRBV11-2; J gene: TRBJ1-2; D gene: .; CDR3 DNA: TGTGCCAGCAGCTTAGCAGGGAGCAGGGGCTATGGCTACACCTTC; CDR3 protein: CASSLAGSRGYGYTF
clone size: .; V gene: TRBV29-1; J gene: TRBJ1-2; D gene: .; CDR3 DNA: TGCAGCGTTGAATTGGGCGGGGCCCTTTTC; CDR3 protein: CSVELGGALF
clone size: .; V gene: TRBV14; J gene: TRBJ1-6; D gene: .; CDR3 DNA: TGTGCCAGCAGCCAAGATGTGGGGGGGTTAGATTCACCCCTCCACTTT; CDR3 protein: CASSQDVGGLDSPLHF
clone size: .; V gene: TRBV19; J gene: TRBJ2-3; D gene: TRBD1; CDR3 DNA: TGTGCCACTAACCCGGGACAGGGGGCAGATACGCAGTATTTT; CDR3 protein: CATNPGQGADTQYF
clone size: once; V gene: TRBV6-4; J gene: TRBJ1-2; D gene: TRBD1; CDR3 DNA: TGTGCCAGCAGTCCCGGGACAGGGAGAGGTGGCTACACCTTC; CDR3 protein: CASSPGTGRGGYTF
clone size: .; V gene: TRBV7-9; J gene: TRBJ1-1; D gene: TRBD1; CDR3 DNA: TGTGCCAGCAGCCCGGGACAGGGGGCGGTCGCTGAAGCTTTCTTT; CDR3 protein: CASSPGQGAVAEAFF
clone size: .; V gene: TRBV2; J gene: TRBJ1-2; D gene: .; CDR3 DNA: TGTGCCAGCAGTGACGGACATCGGGCTAACTATGGCTACACCTTC; CDR3 protein: CASSDGHRANYGYTF